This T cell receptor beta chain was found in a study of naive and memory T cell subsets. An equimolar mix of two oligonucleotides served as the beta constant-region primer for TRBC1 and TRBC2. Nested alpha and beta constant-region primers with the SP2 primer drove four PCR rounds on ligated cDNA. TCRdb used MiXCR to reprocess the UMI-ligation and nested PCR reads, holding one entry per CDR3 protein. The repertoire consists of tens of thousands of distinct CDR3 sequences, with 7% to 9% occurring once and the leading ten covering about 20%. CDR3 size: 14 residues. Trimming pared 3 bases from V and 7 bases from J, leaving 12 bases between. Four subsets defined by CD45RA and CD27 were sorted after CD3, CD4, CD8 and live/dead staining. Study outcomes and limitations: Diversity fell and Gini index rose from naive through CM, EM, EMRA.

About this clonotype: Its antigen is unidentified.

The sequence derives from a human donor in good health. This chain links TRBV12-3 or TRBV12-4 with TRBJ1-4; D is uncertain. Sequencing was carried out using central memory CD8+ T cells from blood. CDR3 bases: TGTGCCAGCAGTTTTGGGCTCCCTGCTGAAAAACTGTTTTTT. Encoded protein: CASSFGLPAEKLFF.